Following are 2 T cell receptor beta chains from one sample sequenced in a study of response to subunit inactivated influenza vaccine. MiXCR, run by TCRdb on the RT-PCR reads, gives a single entry per CDR3 protein. Of about 830,000 distinct CDR3 sequences listed, about a fifth are singletons. This specimen was PBMCs from blood, taken roughly 5 days after vaccination. Receptors were obtained from a man aged 50-60 years who received an inactivated influenza vaccine.

The genes are TRBV27 and TRBJ2-7, with D possibly matching TRBD1 (6 bases). Germline V gives CDR1 MNHEY, CDR2 SMNVEV (reference sequence). This CDR3 contains 11 residues. Trimming took off 7 bases at V and 7 bases at J, with 11 bases between the two ends. The CDR3: CASMGAREQYF. The CDR3 bases are TGTGCCAGCATGGGGGCAAGGGAGCAGTACTTC.

J is TRBJ2-6 and V is TRBV11-1; 13 bases match TRBD2. V lost 1 base, J lost 3 bases, and 6 bases stayed unmatched. The CDR3 runs to 19 residues. Germline CDR1 SGHAT, CDR2 FQDESV (reference sequence). The CDR3 protein is CASSLGILAGGNGANVLTF. DNA of the CDR3: TGTGCCAGCAGCTTAGGCATACTAGCGGGAGGGAATGGGGCCAACGTCCTGACTTTC.